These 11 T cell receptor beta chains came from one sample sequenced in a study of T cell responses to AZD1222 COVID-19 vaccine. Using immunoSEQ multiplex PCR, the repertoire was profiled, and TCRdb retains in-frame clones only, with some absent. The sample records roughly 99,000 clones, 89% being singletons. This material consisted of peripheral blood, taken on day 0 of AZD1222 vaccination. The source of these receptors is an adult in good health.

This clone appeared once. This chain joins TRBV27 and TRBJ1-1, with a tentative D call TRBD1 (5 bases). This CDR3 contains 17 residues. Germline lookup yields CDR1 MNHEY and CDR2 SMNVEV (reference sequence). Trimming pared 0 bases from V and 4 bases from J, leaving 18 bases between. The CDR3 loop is CASSLSNVGGRRTEAFF. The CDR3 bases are TGTGCCAGCAGTTTATCGAACGTCGGGGGTCGACGCACTGAAGCTTTCTTT.

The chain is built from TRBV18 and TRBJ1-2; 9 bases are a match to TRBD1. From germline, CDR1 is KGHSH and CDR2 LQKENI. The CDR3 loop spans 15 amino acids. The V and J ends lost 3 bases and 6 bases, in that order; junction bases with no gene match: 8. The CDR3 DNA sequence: TGTGCCAGCTCACCGAGTATAGACAGGGGGAATGGCTACACCTTC. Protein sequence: CASSPSIDRGNGYTF.

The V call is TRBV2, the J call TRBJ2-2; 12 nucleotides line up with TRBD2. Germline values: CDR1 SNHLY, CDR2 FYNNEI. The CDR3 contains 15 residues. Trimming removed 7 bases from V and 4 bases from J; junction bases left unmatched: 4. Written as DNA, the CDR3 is TGTGCCAGCACGCCGGGACTAGCGGGCACCGGGGAGCTGTTTTTT. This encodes CASTPGLAGTGELFF.

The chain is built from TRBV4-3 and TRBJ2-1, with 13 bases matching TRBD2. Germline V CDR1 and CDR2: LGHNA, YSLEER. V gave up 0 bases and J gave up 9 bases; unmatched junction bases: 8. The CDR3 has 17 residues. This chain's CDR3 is CASSQDRPGLAGSEQFF. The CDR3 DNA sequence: TGCGCCAGCAGCCAAGATAGGCCGGGACTAGCGGGAAGTGAGCAGTTCTTC.

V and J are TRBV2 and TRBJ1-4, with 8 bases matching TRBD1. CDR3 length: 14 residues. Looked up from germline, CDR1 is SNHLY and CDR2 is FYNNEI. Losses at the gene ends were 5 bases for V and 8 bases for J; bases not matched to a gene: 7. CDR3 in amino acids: CASSSQGASEKLFF. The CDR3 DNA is TGTGCCAGCAGTTCCCAGGGGGCAAGCGAAAAACTGTTTTTT.

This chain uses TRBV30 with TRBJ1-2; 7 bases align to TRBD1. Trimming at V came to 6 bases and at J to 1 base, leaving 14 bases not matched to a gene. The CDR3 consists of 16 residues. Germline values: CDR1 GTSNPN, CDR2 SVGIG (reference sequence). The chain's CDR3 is CACRRDSLILNYGYTF. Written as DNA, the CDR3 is TGTGCCTGCCGGAGGGACAGCCTTATCCTTAACTATGGCTACACCTTC.

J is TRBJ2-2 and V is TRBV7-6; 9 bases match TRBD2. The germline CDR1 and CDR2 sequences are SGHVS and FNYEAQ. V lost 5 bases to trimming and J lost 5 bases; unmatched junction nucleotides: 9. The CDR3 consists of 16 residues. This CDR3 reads CASSPRASGTTGELFF. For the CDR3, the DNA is TGTGCCAGCAGCCCCCGGGCTAGCGGGACAACCGGGGAGCTGTTTTTT.

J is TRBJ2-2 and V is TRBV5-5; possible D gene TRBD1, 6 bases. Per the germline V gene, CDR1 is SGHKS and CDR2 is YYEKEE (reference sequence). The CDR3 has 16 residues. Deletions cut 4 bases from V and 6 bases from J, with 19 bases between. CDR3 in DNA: TGTGCCAGCAGCCCGACCTTCGACAGGTTGGCCGGGGAGCTGTTTTTT. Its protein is CASSPTFDRLAGELFF.

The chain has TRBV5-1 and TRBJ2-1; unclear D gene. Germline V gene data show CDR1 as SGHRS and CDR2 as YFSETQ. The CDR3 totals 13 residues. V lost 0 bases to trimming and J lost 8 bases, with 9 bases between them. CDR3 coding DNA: TGCGCCAGCAGCTTGGAAGGGTACGATGAGCAGTTCTTC. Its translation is CASSLEGYDEQFF.

The chain's CDR3 is CASSITSGSYNEQFF. In DNA form, the CDR3 reads TGTGCCAGCAGTATCACTAGCGGGAGCTACAATGAGCAGTTCTTC. The rearrangement links TRBV27 to TRBJ2-1, with TRBD2 matching over 11 bases. Unmatched junction bases numbered 3, after V lost 5 bases and J lost 3 bases. Germline V lookup: CDR1 MNHEY, CDR2 SMNVEV (reference sequence). The CDR3 sequence is 15 residues long.

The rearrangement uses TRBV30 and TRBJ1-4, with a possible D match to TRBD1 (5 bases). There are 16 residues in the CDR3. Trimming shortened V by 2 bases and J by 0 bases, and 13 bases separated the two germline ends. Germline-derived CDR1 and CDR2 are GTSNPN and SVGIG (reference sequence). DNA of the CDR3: TGTGCCTGGAGTTCCGACAGAACCGCAACTAATGAAAAACTGTTTTTT. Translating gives CAWSSDRTATNEKLFF.